This entry describes one T cell receptor beta chain. The germline V gene has CDR1 MNHEY and CDR2 SVGEGT. The CDR3 extends over 12 amino acids. Unmatched junction bases numbered 1, after V lost 6 bases and J lost 10 bases. Using 10%, 30% or 50% RNA, naive CD8 libraries were derived from roughly 20,000 to 1,000,000 sorted cells. Naive CD8 T cells were sorted as CD8+CD4-CCR7+CD45RA+. The data originate from a study of molecular identifiers for immune sequencing clone quantification. MiXCR, run by TCRdb on the PCR reads, gives a single entry per CDR3 protein. The sample includes 460,000 or so distinct CDR3 sequences, 20% to 25% of them seen just once.

The rearrangement joins TRBV6-2 or TRBV6-3 to TRBJ2-3; TRBD2 aligns across 13 bases. Sequenced: naive CD8+ T cells from blood, with Jurkat cell RNA spiked in. Subset meaning: FACS-sorted CD8+CD4-CCR7+CD45RA+ naive T cells. This clonotype was obtained from a human donor in good health. Some libraries in this study had Jurkat cell RNA spiked in. The DNA for the CDR3 is TGTGCCAGCAGACTAGCGGGGGGGCCGCAGTATTTT. It translates to CASRLAGGPQYF.